This T cell receptor beta chain was identified during a study of blood T cell repertoires in COVID-19. The overall study: Acute and convalescent COVID-19 samples came from the United States, Italy and Spain.

This CDR3 region has 15 residues. V was pared by 5 bases and J by 5 bases, with 7 bases of the junction left unmatched. Germline V CDR1 and CDR2: SGHNT, YYREEE (reference sequence). Only in-frame clones appear in the TCRdb table, and some are missing; sequencing was by immunoSEQ multiplex PCR. The table has approximately 210,000 clones, about 88% seen once; the top ten hold less than 7.5%. The sample comprised peripheral blood. The clonotype was recovered from a woman in her thirties or forties who had recovered from COVID-19. This sequence joins TRBV5-4 and TRBJ2-7; 13 nucleotides match TRBD2. The CDR3 nucleotides read TGTGCCAGCAGGCCCGGGACTAGCGGGATCAACGAGCAGTACTTC. It codes for CASRPGTSGINEQYF. The full variable domain, with the rest looked up from reference TRBV5-4 and TRBJ2-7, is ETGVTQSPTHLIKTRGQQVTLRCSSQSGHNTVSWYQQALGQGPQFIFQYYREEENGRGNFPPRFSGLQFPNYSSELNVNALELDDSALYLCASRPGTSGINEQYFGPGTRLTVT.